These T cell receptor beta chains were read from a single sample in a study of blood T cell repertoires in COVID-19. TCRdb's copy holds only in-frame clones and misses some; the assay was immunoSEQ multiplex PCR. The sample contains 250,000 to 350,000 clones, around 90% of which appear only once. Input material: peripheral blood. All receptors come from a woman in her twenties or thirties with COVID-19, enrolled during active disease. Each CDR3 is given with its conserved first and last residue. D genes are given only for firm matches. Only part of the rows carry a size: once, few, many, or a class if the clone is expanded.

CDR3,DNA,size,V,J,D
CASSYFDRDTGELFF,TGTGCCAGCAGTTACTTTGACAGGGACACCGGGGAGCTGTTTTTT,.,TRBV6-2/TRBV6-3,TRBJ2-2,TRBD1
CASSLETGDEQYF,TGCGCCAGCAGCTTGGAAACAGGCGACGAGCAGTACTTC,.,TRBV5-1,TRBJ2-7,.
CASSLLPGYEQYF,TGTGCCAGCAGCTTATTGCCAGGTTACGAGCAGTACTTC,.,TRBV11-2,TRBJ2-7,.
CASAGREKNEQFF,TGTGCCAGCGCGGGGAGGGAAAAGAATGAGCAGTTCTTC,.,TRBV27,TRBJ2-1,TRBD2
CASSRDRGPEQYF,TGTGCCAGCTCTCGAGACAGGGGGCCCGAGCAGTACTTC,.,TRBV6-5,TRBJ2-7,TRBD1
CASSPPTSYGQFF,TGTGCCAGCAGCCCTCCAACTAGTTACGGGCAGTTCTTC,.,TRBV7-9,TRBJ2-1,.
CASRVPGEESPLHF,TGTGCCAGCAGGGTCCCAGGGGAAGAATCACCCCTCCACTTT,few,TRBV6-6,TRBJ1-6,.
CASSVVAGGSYNEQFF,TGTGCCAGCAGCGTAGTAGCGGGCGGCTCCTACAATGAGCAGTTCTTC,.,TRBV7-9,TRBJ2-1,TRBD2
CASSIGFGGWVETQYF,TGTGCCAGTAGTATAGGTTTTGGGGGGTGGGTGGAGACCCAGTACTTC,.,TRBV19,TRBJ2-5,.
CASSLASSYEQYF,TGTGCCAGCAGTTTAGCGTCCTCCTACGAGCAGTACTTC,.,TRBV28,TRBJ2-7,.
CASSPPGRGGYEQYF,TGTGCCAGCAGCCCGCCCGGGCGGGGAGGCTACGAGCAGTACTTC,.,TRBV4-2,TRBJ2-7,.
CASRSRQGGHTTQYF,TGTGCCAGCAGATCGAGACAGGGGGGGCATACGACCCAGTACTTC,.,TRBV28,TRBJ2-5,TRBD1
CASSQSGRAGPNQPQHF,TGTGCCAGCAGCCAAAGCGGGAGGGCAGGGCCTAATCAGCCCCAGCATTTT,.,TRBV9,TRBJ1-5,.
CASRGVINEKLFF,TGTGCCAGCAGAGGAGTGATTAATGAAAAACTGTTTTTT,.,TRBV28,TRBJ1-4,.
CASSIRTGSTDTQYF,TGTGCCAGCAGCATCCGGACAGGTAGCACAGATACGCAGTATTTT,once,TRBV5-6,TRBJ2-3,TRBD1
CASRGLAGVGEQYF,TGTGCCAGCAGAGGACTAGCGGGAGTAGGCGAGCAGTACTTC,.,TRBV2,TRBJ2-7,TRBD2
CASSPLAGFVTDTQYF,TGCGCCAGCAGCCCGCTAGCGGGATTCGTCACAGATACGCAGTATTTT,.,TRBV4-1,TRBJ2-3,TRBD2
CAISEGGHSYEQYF,TGTGCCATCAGTGAGGGCGGACACTCCTACGAGCAGTACTTC,.,TRBV10-3,TRBJ2-7,.
CASSPEDRTGQPQHF,TGTGCCAGCTCACCCGAGGACAGGACGGGGCAGCCCCAGCATTTT,.,TRBV18,TRBJ1-5,TRBD1
CAWADRKANYGYTF,TGTGCCTGGGCAGACAGAAAAGCTAACTATGGCTACACCTTC,.,TRBV30,TRBJ1-2,.
CASSIVLNQAETQYF,TGTGCCAGTAGTATCGTATTGAACCAGGCGGAGACCCAGTACTTC,once,TRBV19,TRBJ2-5,.
CASSQEGRGDTEAFF,TGCGCCAGCAGCCAAGAGGGCAGGGGTGATACTGAAGCTTTCTTT,.,TRBV4-3,TRBJ1-1,.
CASSFRDSNTGELFF,TGCGCCAGCAGCTTCCGGGACAGTAACACCGGGGAGCTGTTTTTT,.,TRBV5-1,TRBJ2-2,TRBD1
CASSRGPSSYEQYF,TGTGCCAGCAGCCGAGGGCCCAGCTCCTACGAGCAGTACTTC,.,TRBV14,TRBJ2-7,.
CASSLRGAGELFF,TGTGCCAGCAGCTTACGGGGAGCCGGGGAGCTGTTTTTT,.,TRBV13,TRBJ2-2,.
CASSRGPGADTQYF,TGTGCCAGCTCTCGGGGTCCTGGGGCAGATACGCAGTATTTT,.,TRBV18,TRBJ2-3,.
CASSQGGQYGYTF,TGTGCCAGCAGCCAAGGAGGTCAGTATGGCTACACCTTC,.,TRBV3-1/TRBV3-2,TRBJ1-2,.
CSVGTGQGFHEQYF,TGCAGCGTGGGTACGGGACAGGGGTTCCACGAGCAGTACTTC,.,TRBV29-1,TRBJ2-7,TRBD1
CASRIQGASTGELFF,TGTGCCAGCAGGATACAGGGCGCTTCCACCGGGGAGCTGTTTTTT,.,TRBV6-5,TRBJ2-2,.
CASSEGTGRSYEQYF,TGTGCCAGCAGTGAAGGGACAGGGAGGTCCTACGAGCAGTACTTC,.,TRBV6-1,TRBJ2-7,TRBD1
CASRRAFTNYGYTF,TGTGCCAGCAGGCGGGCCTTCACTAACTATGGCTACACCTTC,.,TRBV2,TRBJ1-2,.
CASSLGPVWGRQETQYF,TGTGCCAGCAGCTTAGGCCCCGTTTGGGGGCGACAAGAGACCCAGTACTTC,.,TRBV7-6,TRBJ2-5,.
CASSLAGASTDTQYF,TGTGCCAGCTCACTCGCGGGGGCTAGCACAGATACGCAGTATTTT,.,TRBV18,TRBJ2-3,.
CASSLEGKFYEQYF,TGTGCCAGCAGCTTGGAGGGGAAATTCTACGAGCAGTACTTC,.,TRBV7-9,TRBJ2-7,.
CASSNNRGLADYNEQFF,TGTGCCAGCAGTAACAACAGGGGATTAGCGGACTACAATGAGCAGTTCTTC,.,TRBV25-1,TRBJ2-1,.
CASSDRAWNTEAFF,TGTGCCAGCAGTGACAGGGCTTGGAACACTGAAGCTTTCTTT,.,TRBV2,TRBJ1-1,.
CASSAGAPNSPLHF,TGTGCCAGCAGCGCAGGGGCGCCAAATTCACCCCTCCACTTT,.,TRBV9,TRBJ1-6,.
CASSTYRGLISEPQHF,TGTGCCAGTAGTACCTACAGGGGATTGATTTCCGAGCCCCAGCATTTT,.,TRBV19,TRBJ1-5,TRBD1
CASSSWGGSNTGELFF,TGTGCCAGCAGCTCCTGGGGCGGTTCGAACACCGGGGAGCTGTTTTTT,.,TRBV5-6,TRBJ2-2,.
CASSPGTGFDGNTIYF,TGTGCCAGCAGCCCCGGGACAGGATTTGATGGAAACACCATATATTTT,once,TRBV3-1/TRBV3-2,TRBJ1-3,TRBD1
CASSFPGGLRSPLHF,TGTGCCAGCAGTTTCCCAGGGGGCCTAAGGTCACCCCTCCACTTT,.,TRBV28,TRBJ1-6,TRBD1
CASSPTSGGTEAFF,TGTGCCAGCAGTCCAACATCGGGGGGCACTGAAGCTTTCTTT,.,TRBV6-5,TRBJ1-1,.
CASSQTTGSTQYF,TGCGCCAGCAGCCAGACGACAGGGTCGACCCAGTACTTC,.,TRBV4-1,TRBJ2-5,TRBD1
CATSEQGHQPQHF,TGTGCCACCAGTGAACAGGGCCATCAGCCCCAGCATTTT,.,TRBV24-1,TRBJ1-5,.
CASSLAAGVDEQYF,TGCGCCAGCAGCTTGGCAGCGGGAGTTGACGAGCAGTACTTC,.,TRBV5-1,TRBJ2-7,TRBD2
CAWSGLVQETQYF,TGTGCCTGGAGTGGGCTGGTACAAGAGACCCAGTACTTC,.,TRBV30,TRBJ2-5,.
CASSQAQGYSKKLFF,TGTGCCAGCAGCCAAGCCCAGGGGTATAGTAAAAAACTGTTTTTT,.,TRBV3-1/TRBV3-2,TRBJ1-4,.